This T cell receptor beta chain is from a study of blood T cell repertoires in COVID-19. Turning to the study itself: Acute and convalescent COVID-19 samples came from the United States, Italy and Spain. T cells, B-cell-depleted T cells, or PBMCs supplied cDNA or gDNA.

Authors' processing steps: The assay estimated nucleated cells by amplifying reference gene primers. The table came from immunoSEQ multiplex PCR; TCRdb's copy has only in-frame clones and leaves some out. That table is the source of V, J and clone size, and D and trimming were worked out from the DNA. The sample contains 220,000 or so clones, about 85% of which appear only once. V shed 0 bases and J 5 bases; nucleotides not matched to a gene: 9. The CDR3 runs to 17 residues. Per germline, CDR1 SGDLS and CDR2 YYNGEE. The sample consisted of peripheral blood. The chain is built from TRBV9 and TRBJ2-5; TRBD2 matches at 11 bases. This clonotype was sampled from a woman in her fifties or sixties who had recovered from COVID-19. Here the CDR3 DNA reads TGTGCCAGCAGCGTAGGCGGGGCTAGCGGGGGGAGGGAGACCCAGTACTTC. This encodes CASSVGGASGGRETQYF.